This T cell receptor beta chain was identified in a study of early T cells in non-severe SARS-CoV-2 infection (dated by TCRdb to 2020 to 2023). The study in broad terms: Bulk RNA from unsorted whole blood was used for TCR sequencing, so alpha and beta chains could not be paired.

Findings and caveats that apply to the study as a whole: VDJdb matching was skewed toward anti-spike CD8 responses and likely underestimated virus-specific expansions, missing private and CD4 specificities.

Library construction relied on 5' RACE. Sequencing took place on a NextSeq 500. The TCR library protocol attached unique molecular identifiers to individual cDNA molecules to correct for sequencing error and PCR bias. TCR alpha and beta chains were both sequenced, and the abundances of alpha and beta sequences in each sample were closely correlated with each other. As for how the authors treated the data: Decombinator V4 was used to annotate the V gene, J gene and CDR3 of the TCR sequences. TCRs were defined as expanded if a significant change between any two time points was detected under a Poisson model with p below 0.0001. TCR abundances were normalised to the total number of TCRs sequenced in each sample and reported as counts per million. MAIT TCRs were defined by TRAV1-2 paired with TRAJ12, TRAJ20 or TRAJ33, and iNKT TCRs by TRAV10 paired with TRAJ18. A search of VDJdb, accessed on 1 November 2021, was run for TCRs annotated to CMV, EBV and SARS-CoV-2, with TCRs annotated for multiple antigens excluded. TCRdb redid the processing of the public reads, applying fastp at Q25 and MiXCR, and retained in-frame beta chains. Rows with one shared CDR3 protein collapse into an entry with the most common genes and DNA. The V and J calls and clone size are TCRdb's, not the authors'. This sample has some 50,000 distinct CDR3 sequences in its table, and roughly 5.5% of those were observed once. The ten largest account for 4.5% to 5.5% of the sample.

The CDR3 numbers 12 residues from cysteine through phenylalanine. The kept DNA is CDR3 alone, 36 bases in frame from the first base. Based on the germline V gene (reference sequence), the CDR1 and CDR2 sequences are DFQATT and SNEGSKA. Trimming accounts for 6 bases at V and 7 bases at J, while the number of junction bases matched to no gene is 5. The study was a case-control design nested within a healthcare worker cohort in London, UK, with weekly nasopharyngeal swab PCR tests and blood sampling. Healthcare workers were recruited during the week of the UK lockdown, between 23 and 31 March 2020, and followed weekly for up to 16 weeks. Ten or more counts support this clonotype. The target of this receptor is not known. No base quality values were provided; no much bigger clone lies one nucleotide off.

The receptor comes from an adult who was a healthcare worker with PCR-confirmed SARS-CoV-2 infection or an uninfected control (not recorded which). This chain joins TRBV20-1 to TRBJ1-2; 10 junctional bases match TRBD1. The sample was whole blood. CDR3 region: CSAADRGIGYTF. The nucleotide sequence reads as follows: TGCAGTGCCGCGGACAGGGGGATTGGCTACACCTTC.